The 10 T cell receptor beta chains listed next were all sequenced from one sample in a study of cytomegalovirus exposure and HLA in healthy donors. The table came from immunoSEQ multiplex PCR; TCRdb's copy has only in-frame clones and leaves some out. The repertoire holds some 190,000 clones, with 86% as singletons. The sequenced material came from PBMCs. Receptors originate from a man aged 25 to 45 in good health and CMV-seropositive.

The chain uses TRBV27 and TRBJ2-2; D gene unclear. The ends were cut back, 3 bases at V and 7 bases at J, with 9 bases in the middle. Germline V lookup: CDR1 MNHEY, CDR2 SMNVEV (reference sequence). The CDR3 sequence is 13 residues long. The DNA for the CDR3 is TGTGCCAGCAGTTTTCTGGGAAACGGGGAGCTGTTTTTT. This encodes CASSFLGNGELFF.

The chain joins TRBV5-1 to TRBJ1-3; the match to TRBD1 covers 8 bases. The germline gives CDR1 SGHRS, CDR2 YFSETQ. This CDR3 is 16 amino acids long. V was clipped by 4 bases and J by 2 bases; unmatched bases: 8. CDR3 protein: CASSNSGQGAGNTIYF. DNA for the CDR3: TGCGCCAGCAGCAACAGTGGACAGGGCGCTGGAAACACCATATATTTT.

This chain links TRBV5-4 with TRBJ1-4, with D tentatively TRBD1 (5 bases). Germline CDR1 SGHNT, CDR2 YYREEE (reference sequence). V was clipped by 4 bases and J by 5 bases, with 9 bases between them. The CDR3 consists of 13 residues. The CDR3 sequence: CASSPNRNEKLFF. The DNA for the CDR3 is TGTGCCAGCAGCCCCAACAGGAATGAAAAACTGTTTTTT.

The V and J genes are TRBV28 and TRBJ1-2; perhaps TRBD1 as D (5 bases). The CDR3 contains 15 residues. Between the trimmed V and J ends, which lost 4 bases and 8 bases, there was a span of 20 bases. Per germline, CDR1 MDHEN and CDR2 SYDVKM. The CDR3 DNA follows: TGTGCCAGCAGTTCTACCTGGGGCCTCACGCGGGGCTACACCTTC. Protein sequence: CASSSTWGLTRGYTF.

The V gene is TRBV20-1, the J gene TRBJ2-1; no firm D call. Germline values: CDR1 DFQATT, CDR2 SNEGSKA (reference sequence). This CDR3 spans 10 amino acids. V lost 4 bases to trimming and J lost 5 bases, with 3 bases between them. The CDR3 region is CSATDNEQFF. The DNA of the CDR3 is TGCAGTGCTACTGACAATGAGCAGTTCTTC.

The CDR3 nucleotides are TGTGCCAGCAGGATCGCGACTAGCGGGAGGTACAATGAGCAGTTCTTC. Its protein is CASRIATSGRYNEQFF. V usage is TRBV28 and J usage is TRBJ2-1, with 13 bases that match TRBD2. Losses at the gene ends were 6 bases for V and 4 bases for J; bases not matched to a gene: 6. CDR1 and CDR2 from the germline V gene are MDHEN and SYDVKM. CDR3 length: 16 residues.

The chain is built from TRBV7-9 and TRBJ2-1, with 7 bases lining up with TRBD2. The germline V gene has CDR1 SEHNR and CDR2 FQNEAQ (reference sequence). The CDR3 is made up of 14 amino acids. V shed 6 bases, J shed 7 bases, and the junction held 9 bases outside the gene matches. The CDR3 here is CASRRTSPPNEQFF. The CDR3 DNA follows: TGTGCCAGCAGACGGACTAGTCCCCCGAATGAGCAGTTCTTC.

This rearrangement joins TRBV18 to TRBJ1-5; tentatively, D is TRBD1 (5 bases). Trimming removed 2 bases at V and 3 bases at J, with 11 bases between. The CDR3 covers 15 residues. Looked up from germline, CDR1 is KGHSH and CDR2 is LQKENI. CDR3 coding DNA: TGTGCCAGCTCACCAGATCAGGGTTACAATCAGCCCCAGCATTTT. Encoded protein: CASSPDQGYNQPQHF.

This clone was seen more than once but under ten times. This rearrangement joins TRBV7-3 to TRBJ1-6; the D gene is possibly TRBD1 (6 bases). Germline assignment: CDR1 SGHTA and CDR2 FQGTGA. V was shortened by 4 bases and J by 9 bases, with 19 bases between the two germline ends. The CDR3 loop spans 16 amino acids. The DNA of the CDR3 is TGTGCCAGCAGCTCCCGAACTCGAGGGGGGGGTTCACCCCTCCACTTT. Protein: CASSSRTRGGGSPLHF.

This clone was observed a handful of times. The chain has TRBV7-8 and TRBJ1-1; 8 positions match TRBD1. The junction had 4 bases not matched to a gene; V was cut back by 6 bases and J by 4 bases. Germline V gene data show CDR1 as SGHVS and CDR2 as FQNEAQ. The CDR3 length is 13 residues. For the CDR3, the DNA is TGTGCCAGCAGACCAGGGGGCCGCACTGAAGCTTTCTTT. Protein: CASRPGGRTEAFF.